Given below is one T cell receptor (beta chain) in context. What it binds is unknown. Unmatched junction bases numbered 6, after V lost 2 bases and J lost 4 bases. This CDR3 has 15 amino acids. From germline, CDR1 is SNHLY and CDR2 FYNNEI. This entry comes from a study of identical twins. Study-level results: In zero-insertion analyses, partial confounding could arise from invariant MAIT and iNKT cells.

TCRdb called the 5' RACE reads again in MiXCR, with one record for every CDR3 protein. The table lists more than 1.5 million distinct CDR3 sequences, less than 40% of them singletons. The chain joins TRBV2 to TRBJ2-7; 9 bases are shared with TRBD2. The specimen sequenced was cord blood. This TCR came from a newborn girl in good health. For the CDR3, the DNA is TGTGCCAGCAGTGAAACGGGACTAGCTACTTACGAGCAGTACTTC. Translated: CASSETGLATYEQYF.